These 5 T cell receptor beta chains were sequenced from one sample in a study of blood T cells in healthy people across ages. The second PCR ran about 6 to 12 cycles with a sample-barcoded 5' primer and J-beta primers. Via MiXCR, TCRdb re-called the 5' RACE reads, giving one row per CDR3 protein. The sample holds about 830,000 distinct CDR3 sequences; 55% to 65% are singletons and the top ten take about 30%. The specimen sequenced was blood. These receptors all come from a man aged 25-45 years in good health.

The J gene is TRBJ2-1, the V gene TRBV11-2; D unresolved. CDR1 is SGHAT and CDR2 is FQNNGV in the germline V gene. The CDR3 has 13 amino acids. The V end lost 5 bases, the J end lost 0 bases, and 5 bases lay between the germline ends. As DNA, the CDR3 is TGTGCCAGCAGCCCGTTCTCCTACAATGAGCAGTTCTTC. Amino acids: CASSPFSYNEQFF.

V is TRBV20-1 and J is TRBJ2-4, with TRBD2 matching over 9 bases. The DNA end lines up better with TRBJ2-5; the J call may be wrong. Per germline, CDR1 DFQATT and CDR2 SNEGSKA (reference sequence). This CDR3 comprises 17 residues. The CDR3 DNA reads TGCAGTGCCCGCTCGCGGGAGGGAACGTTGTCCCAGGGGACCCAGTACTTC. It encodes CSARSREGTLSQGTQYF.

The gene calls are TRBV6-5 and TRBJ2-1; TRBD2 is a possible D gene (6 bases). Per germline, CDR1 MNHEY and CDR2 SVGAGI. V was trimmed by 2 bases and J by 4 bases, leaving 15 bases between them. The length of the CDR3 is 16 residues. CDR3 residues: CASSYGGGTPYNEQFF. The CDR3 nucleotides read TGTGCCAGCAGTTACGGTGGGGGGACCCCTTACAATGAGCAGTTCTTC.

V and J are TRBV10-3 and TRBJ2-7; D gene ambiguous. Germline values: CDR1 ENHRY, CDR2 SYGVKD. V was pared by 4 bases and J by 2 bases, with 18 bases between. The CDR3 contains 16 residues. The CDR3 sequence is CAISGVAEKSTYEQYF. The CDR3 DNA sequence: TGTGCCATCAGTGGAGTAGCAGAAAAGTCGACCTACGAGCAGTACTTC.

A few counts support this clonotype. The rearrangement links TRBV29-1 to TRBJ2-5; weak D call: TRBD2 (6 bases). The end of the DNA fits TRBJ2-7 better, so the J call may be wrong. Germline assignment: CDR1 SQVTM and CDR2 ANQGSEA. The CDR3 length is 14 residues. CDR3 amino acids: CSVEDSGVAYEQYF. In DNA, the CDR3 is TGCAGCGTTGAAGACTCGGGGGTGGCCTACGAGCAGTACTTC.